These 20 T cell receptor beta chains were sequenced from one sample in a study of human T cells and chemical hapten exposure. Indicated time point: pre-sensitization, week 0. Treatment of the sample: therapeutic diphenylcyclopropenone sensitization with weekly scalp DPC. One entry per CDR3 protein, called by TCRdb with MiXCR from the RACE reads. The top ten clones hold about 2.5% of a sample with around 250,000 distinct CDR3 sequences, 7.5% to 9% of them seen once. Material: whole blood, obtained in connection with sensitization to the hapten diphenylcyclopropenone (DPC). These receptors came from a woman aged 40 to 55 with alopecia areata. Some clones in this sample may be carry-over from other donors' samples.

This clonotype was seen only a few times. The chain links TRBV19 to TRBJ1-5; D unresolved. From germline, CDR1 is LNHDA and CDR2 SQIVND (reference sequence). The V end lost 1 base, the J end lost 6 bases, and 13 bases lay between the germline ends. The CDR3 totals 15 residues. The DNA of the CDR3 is TGTGCCAGTAGTATAGCGGACGGACGGAGTCAGCCCCAGCATTTT. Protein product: CASSIADGRSQPQHF.

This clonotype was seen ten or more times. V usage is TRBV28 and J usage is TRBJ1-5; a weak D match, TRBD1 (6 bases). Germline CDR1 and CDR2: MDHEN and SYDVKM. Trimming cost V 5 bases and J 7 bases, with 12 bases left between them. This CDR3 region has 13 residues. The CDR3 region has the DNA TGTGCCAGCAGTCACAGGGTCGGACAGCCCCAGCATTTT. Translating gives CASSHRVGQPQHF.

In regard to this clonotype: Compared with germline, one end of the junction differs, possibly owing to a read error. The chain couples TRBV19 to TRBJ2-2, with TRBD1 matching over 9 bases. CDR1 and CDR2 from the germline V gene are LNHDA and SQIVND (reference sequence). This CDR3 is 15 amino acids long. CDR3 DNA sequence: TGTGTCAGTAGTATCGACAGGGGGTTCACCGGGGAGCTGTTTTTT. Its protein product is CVSSIDRGFTGELFF.

For the CDR3, the DNA is TGTGCCAGCAGTCCCCAAGGGGGGCTATTTCAGTTCTTC. This encodes CASSPQGGLFQFF. The chain joins TRBV27 to TRBJ2-1, with D perhaps TRBD1 or TRBD2 (6 bases each). Trimming removed 5 bases from V and 13 bases from J, with 18 bases in between. CDR1 and CDR2 from the germline V gene are MNHEY and SMNVEV (reference sequence). The CDR3 totals 13 residues.

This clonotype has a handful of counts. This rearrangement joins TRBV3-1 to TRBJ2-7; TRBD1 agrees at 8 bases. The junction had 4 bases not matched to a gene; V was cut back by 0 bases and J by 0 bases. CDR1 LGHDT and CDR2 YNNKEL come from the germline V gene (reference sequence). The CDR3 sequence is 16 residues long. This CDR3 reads CASSQEGRGPSYEQYF. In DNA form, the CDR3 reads TGTGCCAGCAGCCAAGAGGGCAGGGGGCCCTCCTACGAGCAGTACTTC.

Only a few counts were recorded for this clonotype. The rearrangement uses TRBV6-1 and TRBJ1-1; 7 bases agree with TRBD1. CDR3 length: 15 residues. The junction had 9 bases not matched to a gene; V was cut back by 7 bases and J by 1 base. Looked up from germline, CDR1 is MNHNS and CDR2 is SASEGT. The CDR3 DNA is TGTGCCAGCATTTGGGACAGAACTCCGAACACTGAAGCTTTCTTT. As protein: CASIWDRTPNTEAFF.

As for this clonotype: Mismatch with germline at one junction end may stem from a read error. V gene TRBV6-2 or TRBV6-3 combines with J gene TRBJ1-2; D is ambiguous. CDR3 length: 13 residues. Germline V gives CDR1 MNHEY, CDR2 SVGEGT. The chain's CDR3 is CANSQTPSYGYTF. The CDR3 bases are TGTGCCAACAGTCAAACCCCGTCCTATGGCTACACCTTC.

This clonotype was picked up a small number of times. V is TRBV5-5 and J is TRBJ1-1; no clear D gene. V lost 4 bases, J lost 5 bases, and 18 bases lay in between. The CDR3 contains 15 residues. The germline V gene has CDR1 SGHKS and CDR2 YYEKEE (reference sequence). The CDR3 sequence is CASSVLAGSGTEAFF. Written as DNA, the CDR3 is TGTGCCAGCAGCGTTTTGGCGGGAAGTGGGACTGAAGCTTTCTTT.

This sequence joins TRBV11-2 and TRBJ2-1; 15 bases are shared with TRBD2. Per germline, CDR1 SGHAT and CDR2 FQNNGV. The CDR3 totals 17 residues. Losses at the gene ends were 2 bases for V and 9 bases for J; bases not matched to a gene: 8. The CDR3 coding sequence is TGTGCCAGCAGCTTACTTCGGACTAGCGGGAGGGCCCCTGAGCAGTTCTTC. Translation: CASSLLRTSGRAPEQFF.

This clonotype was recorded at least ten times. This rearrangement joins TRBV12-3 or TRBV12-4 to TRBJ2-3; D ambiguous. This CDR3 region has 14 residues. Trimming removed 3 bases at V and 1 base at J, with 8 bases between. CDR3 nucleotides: TGTGCCAGCAGTTTGGGCATACGCACAGATACGCAGTATTTT. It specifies CASSLGIRTDTQYF.

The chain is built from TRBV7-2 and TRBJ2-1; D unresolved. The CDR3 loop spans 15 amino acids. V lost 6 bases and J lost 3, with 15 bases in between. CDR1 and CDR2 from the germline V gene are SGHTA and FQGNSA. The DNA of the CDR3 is TGTGCCAGCAGGTTCGCCCGGGTGGGCTACAATGAGCAGTTCTTC. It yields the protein CASRFARVGYNEQFF.

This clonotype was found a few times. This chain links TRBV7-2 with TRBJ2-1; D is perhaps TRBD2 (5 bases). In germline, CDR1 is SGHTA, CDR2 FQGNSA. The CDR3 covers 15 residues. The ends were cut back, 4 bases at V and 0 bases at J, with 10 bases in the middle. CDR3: CASSSDEGSYNEQFF. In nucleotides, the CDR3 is TGTGCCAGCAGCTCTGACGAGGGCTCCTACAATGAGCAGTTCTTC.

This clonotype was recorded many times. CDR3 amino acids: CASSLVPDTQYF. The CDR3 bases are TGTGCCAGCAGCTTAGTGCCAGATACGCAGTATTTT. The J gene is TRBJ2-3, the V gene TRBV7-9; D not certain. Germline lookup yields CDR1 SEHNR and CDR2 FQNEAQ (reference sequence). This CDR3 is built from 12 residues. V shed 1 base and J shed 4 bases, with 3 bases lying between them.

CDR3 protein: CASSLREEDEQFF. The CDR3 DNA reads as TGTGCCAGCAGTTTAAGAGAAGAGGATGAGCAGTTCTTC. The chain joins TRBV12-3 or TRBV12-4 to TRBJ2-1; D remains unclear. CDR3 size: 13 residues. V was pared by 2 bases and J by 8 bases, with 10 bases between.

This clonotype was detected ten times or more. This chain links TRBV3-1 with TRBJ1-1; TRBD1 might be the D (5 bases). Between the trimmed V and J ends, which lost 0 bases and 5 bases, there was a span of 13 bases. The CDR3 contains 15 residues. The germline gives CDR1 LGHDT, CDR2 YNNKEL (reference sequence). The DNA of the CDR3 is TGTGCCAGCAGCCAAGAAAGGGTATCAGGGACTGAAGCTTTCTTT. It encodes CASSQERVSGTEAFF. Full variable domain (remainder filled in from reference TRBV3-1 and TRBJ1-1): DTAVSQTPKYLVTQMGNDKSIKCEQNLGHDTMYWYKQDSKKFLKIMFSYNNKELIINETVPNRFSPKSPDKAHLNLHINSLELGDSAVYFCASSQERVSGTEAFFGQGTRLTVV.

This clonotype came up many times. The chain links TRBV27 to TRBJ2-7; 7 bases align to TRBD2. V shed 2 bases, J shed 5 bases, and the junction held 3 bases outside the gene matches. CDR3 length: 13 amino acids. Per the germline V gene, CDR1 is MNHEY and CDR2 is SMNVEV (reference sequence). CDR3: CASSLAGVNEQYF. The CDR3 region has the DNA TGTGCCAGCAGTTTAGCGGGAGTAAACGAGCAGTACTTC.

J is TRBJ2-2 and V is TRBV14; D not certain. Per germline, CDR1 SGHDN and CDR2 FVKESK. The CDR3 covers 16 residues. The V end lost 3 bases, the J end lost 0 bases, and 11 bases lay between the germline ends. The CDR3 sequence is CASSHFRRANTGELFF. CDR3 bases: TGTGCCAGCAGCCACTTTCGGCGCGCGAACACCGGGGAGCTGTTTTTT.

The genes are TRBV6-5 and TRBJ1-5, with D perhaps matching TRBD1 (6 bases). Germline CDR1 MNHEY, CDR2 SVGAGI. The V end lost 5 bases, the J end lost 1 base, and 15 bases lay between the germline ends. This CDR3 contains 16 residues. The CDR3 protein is CASSRGPGASNQPQHF. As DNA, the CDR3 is TGTGCCAGCAGTCGGGGGCCAGGGGCAAGCAATCAGCCCCAGCATTTT.

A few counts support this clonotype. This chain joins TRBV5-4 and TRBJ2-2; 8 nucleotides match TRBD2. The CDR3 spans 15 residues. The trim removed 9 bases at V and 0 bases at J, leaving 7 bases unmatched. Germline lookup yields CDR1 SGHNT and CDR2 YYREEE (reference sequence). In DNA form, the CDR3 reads TGTGCCACCGGACCGGGAGGGACGAACACCGGGGAGCTGTTTTTT. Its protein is CATGPGGTNTGELFF.

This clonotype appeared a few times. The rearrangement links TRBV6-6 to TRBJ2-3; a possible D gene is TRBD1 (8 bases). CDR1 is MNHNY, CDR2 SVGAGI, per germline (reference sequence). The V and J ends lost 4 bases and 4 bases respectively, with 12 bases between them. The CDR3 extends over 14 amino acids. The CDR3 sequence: CASSSTGGADTQYF. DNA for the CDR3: TGTGCCAGCAGTTCAACAGGGGGGGCAGATACGCAGTATTTT.